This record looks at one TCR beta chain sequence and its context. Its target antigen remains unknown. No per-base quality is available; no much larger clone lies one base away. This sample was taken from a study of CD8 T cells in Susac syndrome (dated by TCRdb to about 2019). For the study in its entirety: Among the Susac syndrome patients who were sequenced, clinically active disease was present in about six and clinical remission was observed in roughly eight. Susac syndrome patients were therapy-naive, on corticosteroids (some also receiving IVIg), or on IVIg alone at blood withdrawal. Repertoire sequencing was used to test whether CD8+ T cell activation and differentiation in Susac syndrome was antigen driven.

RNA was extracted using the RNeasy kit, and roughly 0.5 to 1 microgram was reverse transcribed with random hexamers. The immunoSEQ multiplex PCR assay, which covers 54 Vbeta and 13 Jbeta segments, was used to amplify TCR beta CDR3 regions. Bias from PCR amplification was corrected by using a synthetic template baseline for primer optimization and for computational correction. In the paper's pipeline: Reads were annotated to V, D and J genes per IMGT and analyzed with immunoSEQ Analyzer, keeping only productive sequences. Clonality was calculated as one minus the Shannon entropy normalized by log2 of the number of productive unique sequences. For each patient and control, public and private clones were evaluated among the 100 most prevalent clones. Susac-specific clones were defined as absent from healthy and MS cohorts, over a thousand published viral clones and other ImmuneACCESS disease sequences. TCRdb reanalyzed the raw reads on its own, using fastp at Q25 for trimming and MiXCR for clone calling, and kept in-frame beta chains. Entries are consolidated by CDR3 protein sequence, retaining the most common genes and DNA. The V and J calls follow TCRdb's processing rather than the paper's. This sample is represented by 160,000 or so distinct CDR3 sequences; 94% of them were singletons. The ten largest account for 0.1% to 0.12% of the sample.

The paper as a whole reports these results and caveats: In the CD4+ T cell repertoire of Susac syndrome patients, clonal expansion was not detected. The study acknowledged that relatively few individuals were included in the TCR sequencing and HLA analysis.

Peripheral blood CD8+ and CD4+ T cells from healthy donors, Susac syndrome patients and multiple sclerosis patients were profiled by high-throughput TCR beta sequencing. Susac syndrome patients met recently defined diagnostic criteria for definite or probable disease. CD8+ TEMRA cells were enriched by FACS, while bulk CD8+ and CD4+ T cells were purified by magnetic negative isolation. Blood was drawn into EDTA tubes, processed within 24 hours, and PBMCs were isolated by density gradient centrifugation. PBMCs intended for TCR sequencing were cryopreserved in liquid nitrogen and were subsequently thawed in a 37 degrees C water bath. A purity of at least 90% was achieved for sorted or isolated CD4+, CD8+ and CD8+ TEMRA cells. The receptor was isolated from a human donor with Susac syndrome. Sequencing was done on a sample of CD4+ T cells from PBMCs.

The nucleotide sequence is given as TGTGCCAGCAGTATCCGGGACAGGACTAACAATGAGCAGTTCTTC. This encodes CASSIRDRTNNEQFF. The rearrangement joined TRBV6-1 to TRBJ2-1, and TRBD1 matches 8 of the central bases. V is trimmed back by 5 bases and J by 5 bases, and the junction contains 8 bases that no gene match accounts for. From the germline V gene, CDR1 is MNHNS and CDR2 is SASEGT. The CDR3 numbers 15 residues from cysteine through phenylalanine. Just CDR3 DNA is preserved here, 45 bases in frame from base 1.